These 2 T cell receptor beta chains originate from one sample sequenced in a study of blood T cell repertoires in COVID-19. Here immunoSEQ multiplex PCR was the method, and the copy in TCRdb shows in-frame clones only, minus some. The sample holds about 95,000 clones, 75% to 90% seen once. The material sequenced was peripheral blood. The origin of the receptors is a woman aged 70-85 years with acute or convalescent COVID-19.

CDR3 protein: CASSSTGGGLYNEQFF. DNA for the CDR3: TGCGCCAGCAGCTCTACAGGGGGCGGTTTGTACAATGAGCAGTTCTTC. The chain is built from TRBV5-1 and TRBJ2-1; TRBD1 aligns across 9 bases. The CDR3 runs 16 residues. The ends lost 3 bases at V and 4 bases at J; junction bases unmatched: 8. Germline V gives CDR1 SGHRS, CDR2 YFSETQ. The full variable domain, rest sourced from reference TRBV5-1 and TRBJ2-1, is KAGVTQTPRYLIKTRGQQVTLSCSPISGHRSVSWYQQTPGQGLQFLFEYFSETQRNKGNFPGRFSGRQFSNSRSEMNVSTLELGDSALYLCASSSTGGGLYNEQFFGPGTRLTVL.

The rearrangement links TRBV30 to TRBJ1-6; D uncertain. Germline V gene data show CDR1 as GTSNPN and CDR2 as SVGIG (reference sequence). The CDR3 is made up of 14 amino acids. Trimming left V 4 bases short and J 6 bases short, with 13 bases between. Here the CDR3 DNA reads TGTGCCTGGACCCGGGAAGGGAGTAATTCACCCCTCCACTTT. It translates to CAWTREGSNSPLHF.